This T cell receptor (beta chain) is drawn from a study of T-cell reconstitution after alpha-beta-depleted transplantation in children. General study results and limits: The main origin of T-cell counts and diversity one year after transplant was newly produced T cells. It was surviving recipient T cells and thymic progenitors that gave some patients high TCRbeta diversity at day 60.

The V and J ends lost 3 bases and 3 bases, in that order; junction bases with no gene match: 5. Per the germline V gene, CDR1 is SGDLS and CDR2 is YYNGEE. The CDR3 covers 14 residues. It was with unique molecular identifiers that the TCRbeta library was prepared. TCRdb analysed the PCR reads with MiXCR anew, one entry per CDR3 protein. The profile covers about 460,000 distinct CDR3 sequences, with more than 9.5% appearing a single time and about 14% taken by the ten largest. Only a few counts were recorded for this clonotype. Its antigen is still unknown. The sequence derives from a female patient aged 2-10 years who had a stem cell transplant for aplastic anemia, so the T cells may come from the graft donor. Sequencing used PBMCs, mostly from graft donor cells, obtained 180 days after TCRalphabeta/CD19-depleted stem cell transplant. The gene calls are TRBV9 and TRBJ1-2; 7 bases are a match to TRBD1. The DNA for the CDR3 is TGTGCCAGCAGCGCCCGACAGGGTGACTATGGCTACACCTTC. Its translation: CASSARQGDYGYTF.